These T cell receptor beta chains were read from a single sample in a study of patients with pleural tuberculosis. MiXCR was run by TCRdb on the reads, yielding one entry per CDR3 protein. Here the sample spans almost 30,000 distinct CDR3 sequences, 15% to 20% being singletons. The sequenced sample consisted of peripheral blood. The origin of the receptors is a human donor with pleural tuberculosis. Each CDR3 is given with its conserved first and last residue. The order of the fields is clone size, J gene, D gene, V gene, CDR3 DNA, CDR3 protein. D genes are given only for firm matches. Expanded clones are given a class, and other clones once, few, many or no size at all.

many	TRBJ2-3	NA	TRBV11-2	TGTGCCAGCAGCTCCTCGACTCATTTCACAGATACGCAGTATTTT	CASSSSTHFTDTQYF
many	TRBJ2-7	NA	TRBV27	TGTGCCAGCAGCGAGGATCTACAGGGCCCCTACGAGCAGTACTTC	CASSEDLQGPYEQYF
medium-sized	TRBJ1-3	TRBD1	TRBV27	TGTGCCAGCAGTAGACAGGGGACCTCTGGAAACACCATATATTTT	CASSRQGTSGNTIYF
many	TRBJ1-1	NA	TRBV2	TGTGCCAGCAGGCTACAGGCCGCGAACACTGAAGCTTTCTTT	CASRLQAANTEAFF
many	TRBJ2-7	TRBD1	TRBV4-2	TGTGCCAGCAGCCCCTTGGGACAGGGAAATTTATACGAGCAGTACTTC	CASSPLGQGNLYEQYF
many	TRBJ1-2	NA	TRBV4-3	TGCGCCAGCAGCCAACTAGGACAGTATGGCTACACCTTC	CASSQLGQYGYTF
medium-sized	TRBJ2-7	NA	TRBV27	TGTGCCAGCAGTTTAGGAGGGGTCGACGAGCAGTACTTC	CASSLGGVDEQYF
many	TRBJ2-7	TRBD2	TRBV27	TGTGCCAGCAGTGGTCGGACTAGCGGGACTTTCGAGCAGTACTTC	CASSGRTSGTFEQYF
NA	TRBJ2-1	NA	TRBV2	TGTGCCAGCAGTGGGAACACCTACAATGAGCAGTTCTTC	CASSGNTYNEQFF
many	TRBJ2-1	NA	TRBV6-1	TGTGCCAGCAGTTATACAGGGAATGAGCAGTTCTTC	CASSYTGNEQFF
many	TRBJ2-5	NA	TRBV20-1	TGCAGTGCTGCCCGGTTCTTGCAAGACAGCCGGAGGTTGCCCCAGTACTTC	CSAARFLQDSRRLPQYF
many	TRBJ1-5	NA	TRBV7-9	TGTGCCAGCAGCTTAATTAGGGATAGCAATCAGCCCCAGCATTTT	CASSLIRDSNQPQHF
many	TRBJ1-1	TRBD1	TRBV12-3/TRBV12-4	TGTGCCAGCAGTTTCACAGGGGGCTTTAAAGCTTTCTTT	CASSFTGGFKAFF
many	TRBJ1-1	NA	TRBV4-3	TGCGCCAGCAGCCAAGACCCGGGCCGAGACACTGAAGCTTTCTTT	CASSQDPGRDTEAFF
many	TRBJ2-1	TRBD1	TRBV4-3	TGCGCCAGCAGCCAAGATCGGACAGGCCTCAATGAGCAGTTCTTC	CASSQDRTGLNEQFF
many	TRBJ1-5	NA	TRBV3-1	TGTGCCAGCAGCCAAGGCTACAATCAGCCCCAGCATTTT	CASSQGYNQPQHF
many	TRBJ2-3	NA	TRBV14	TGTGCCAGCAGTCGCCGGGACAACCCCACAGATACGCAGTATTTT	CASSRRDNPTDTQYF
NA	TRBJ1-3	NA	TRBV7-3	TGTGCCGGCAGCTCAGATGGACCTGGAAACACCATATATTTT	CAGSSDGPGNTIYF
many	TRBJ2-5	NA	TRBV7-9	TGTGCCAGCAGTCGGATACAAGAGACCCAGTACTTC	CASSRIQETQYF
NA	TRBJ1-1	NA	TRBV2	TGTGCCAGCAATACCAGGGACTACATGAACACTGAAGCTTTCTTT	CASNTRDYMNTEAFF
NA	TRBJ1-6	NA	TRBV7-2	TGTGCCAGCAGCTTAAGGGGGGCCTATAATTCACCCCCCCACTTT	CASSLRGAYNSPPHF
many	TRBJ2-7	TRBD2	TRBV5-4	TGTGCCAGCAGCTTGGCCGGGGGGGACGAGCAGTACTTC	CASSLAGGDEQYF
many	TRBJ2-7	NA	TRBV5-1	TGCGCCAGCAGCTTGCCAACCTACAGGGTAGGGCCTCGCAGCTCCTACGAGCAGTACTTC	CASSLPTYRVGPRSSYEQYF
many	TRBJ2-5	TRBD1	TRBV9	TGTGCCAGCAGCAAAGGACAGGGGGGTACCCAAGAGACCCAGTACTTC	CASSKGQGGTQETQYF
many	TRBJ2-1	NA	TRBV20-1	TGCAGTGCTAGTACCCTCCGGGATGAGCAGTTCTTC	CSASTLRDEQFF
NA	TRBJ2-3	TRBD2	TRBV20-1	TGCAGTGCTAGAGACGGACTAGCGGGTTTAGATACGCAGTATTTT	CSARDGLAGLDTQYF
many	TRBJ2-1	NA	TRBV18	TGTGCCAGCTCACCACGTACAGGAGTCCACAATGAGCAGTTCTTC	CASSPRTGVHNEQFF
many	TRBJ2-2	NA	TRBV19	TGTGCCAGTAGTACGAGCATCACCGGGGAGCTGTTTTTT	CASSTSITGELFF
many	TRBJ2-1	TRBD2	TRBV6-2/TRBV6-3	TGTGCCAGCAGTAGGACTAGCGGGCGCTACAATGAGCAGTTCTTC	CASSRTSGRYNEQFF
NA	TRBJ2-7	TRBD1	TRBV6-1	TGTGCCACTTACGGGGACAGCTTCTACGAGCAGTACTTC	CATYGDSFYEQYF
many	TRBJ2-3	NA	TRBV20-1	TGCAGTGCTAGTAGCGGTACCACAGATACGCAGTATTTT	CSASSGTTDTQYF
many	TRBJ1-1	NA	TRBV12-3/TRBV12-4	TGTGCCAGCAACGCCCGGGGTGGTGACACTGAAGCTTTCTTT	CASNARGGDTEAFF
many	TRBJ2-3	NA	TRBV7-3	TGTGCCAGCAGAGAGGGGGTAGGGAGCACAGATACGCAGTATTTT	CASREGVGSTDTQYF
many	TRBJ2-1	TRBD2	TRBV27	TGTGCCAGCAGTTCCCCTCTAGCGGGGCGTATGAATGAGCAGTTCTTC	CASSSPLAGRMNEQFF
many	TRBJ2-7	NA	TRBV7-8	TGTGCCAGCAGCCTCTCAGGGGATTACTACGAGCAGTACTTC	CASSLSGDYYEQYF
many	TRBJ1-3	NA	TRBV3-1	TGTGCCAGCAGCCGCGCCGGGACCGCTGGAAACACCATATATTTT	CASSRAGTAGNTIYF
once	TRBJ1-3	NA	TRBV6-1	TGTGCCAGCAGTGAATTGGGGATTTCTGGAAACACCATATATTTT	CASSELGISGNTIYF
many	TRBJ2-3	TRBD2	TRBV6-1	TGTGCCAGCAGTCAGTACGCGGGACTAGCATCAGATACGCAGTATTTT	CASSQYAGLASDTQYF
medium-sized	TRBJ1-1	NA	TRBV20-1	TGCAGTGCTAGTAACACTGAAGCTTTCTTT	CSASNTEAFF
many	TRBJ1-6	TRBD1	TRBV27	TGTGCCAGCACCCCGGGACAGCGGAATTCACCCCTCCACTTT	CASTPGQRNSPLHF
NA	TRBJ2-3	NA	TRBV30	TGTGCCCGGAGTGTCCGGACAGATACGCAGTATTTT	CARSVRTDTQYF
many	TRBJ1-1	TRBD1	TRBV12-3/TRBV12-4	TGTGCCAGCAGTCCCGGGGGGACAGCGAACACTGAAGCTTTCTTT	CASSPGGTANTEAFF
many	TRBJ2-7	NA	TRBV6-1	TGTGCCAGCAGTGAAGGGGGGCGCATCTACGAGCAGTACTTC	CASSEGGRIYEQYF
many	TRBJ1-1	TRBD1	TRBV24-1	TGTGCCACCAGTGATTCGACAGGGCTGAACACTGAAGCTTTCTTT	CATSDSTGLNTEAFF
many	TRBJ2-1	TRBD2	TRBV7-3	TGTGCCAGCAGCTTATCGGGCGGGGGCAATGAGCAGTTCTTC	CASSLSGGGNEQFF
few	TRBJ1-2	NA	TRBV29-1	TGCAGCGTCGAGGCAGGGAGTAGAGGCTACACCTTC	CSVEAGSRGYTF
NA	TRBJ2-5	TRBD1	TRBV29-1	TGCAGCGCCCCCGGGGTATCGACAGGGTCGCAGACCCAGTACTTC	CSAPGVSTGSQTQYF
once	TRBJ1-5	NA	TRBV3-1	TGTGCCAGCAGCCAAGATCAAGGGAGAGGTCAGCCCCAGCATTTT	CASSQDQGRGQPQHF